The 31 T cell receptor beta chains listed next were all sequenced from one sample in a study of blood T cell repertoires in COVID-19. Sequencing was performed with immunoSEQ multiplex PCR; in TCRdb, only in-frame clones are kept and a portion is missing. The sample has tens of thousands of clones, around 80% seen once; the top ten hold 12%. The source material was peripheral blood. The receptor set was obtained from a human donor in a cohort sampled during active COVID-19.

This clone was picked up one time. This sequence joins TRBV7-3 and TRBJ2-5; tentative D call: TRBD2 (5 bases). V was shortened by 5 bases and J by 1 base, with 14 bases between the two germline ends. The CDR3 is 15 residues long. The germline CDR1 and CDR2 sequences are SGHTA and FQGTGA. The CDR3 region has the DNA TGTGCCAGCAGCCCGGGCCTCAGCGGCCAAGAGACCCAGTACTTC. Translation gives CASSPGLSGQETQYF.

This chain joins TRBV18 and TRBJ2-7; TRBD1 might be the D (6 bases). Germline V lookup: CDR1 KGHSH, CDR2 LQKENI. The V gene lost 3 bases and the J gene lost 2 bases, with 17 bases spanning the gap. This CDR3 is built from 16 residues. CDR3: CASSPPIPGTTYEQYF. In DNA, the CDR3 is TGTGCCAGCTCACCCCCGATACCCGGGACAACCTACGAGCAGTACTTC.

The chain uses TRBV10-3 and TRBJ2-7; TRBD2 matches at 14 bases. The length of the CDR3 is 16 residues. Losses at the gene ends were 6 bases for V and 3 bases for J; bases not matched to a gene: 7. Germline V CDR1 and CDR2: ENHRY, SYGVKD. The CDR3 DNA sequence: TGTGCCATCAGCGGACTAGCGGGAGGCCTCCGCTACGAGCAGTACTTC. Amino acid sequence: CAISGLAGGLRYEQYF.

V and J are TRBV27 and TRBJ2-3, with D possibly matching TRBD2 (5 bases). The germline V gene encodes CDR1 MNHEY and CDR2 SMNVEV (reference sequence). The V end was cut by 5 bases, the J end by 5 bases, with 8 bases between. This CDR3 is 12 amino acids long. The CDR3, as DNA: TGTGCCAGCAGTCTAGGAGGAGATACGCAGTATTTT. Residues: CASSLGGDTQYF.

V and J are TRBV10-1 and TRBJ1-1, with 8 bases fitting TRBD1. Germline V gene sequence: CDR1 WNHNN, CDR2 SYGVQD (reference sequence). This CDR3 is built from 14 residues. V lost 4 bases and J lost 1; bases outside the gene matches: 2. This CDR3 is CASSGGQENTEAFF. Here the CDR3 DNA reads TGCGCCAGCAGTGGGGGACAGGAGAACACTGAAGCTTTCTTT.

V gene TRBV28 combines with J gene TRBJ2-1; 9 nucleotides match TRBD1. The V and J ends lost 4 bases and 2 bases, in that order; junction bases with no gene match: 6. In germline, CDR1 is MDHEN, CDR2 SYDVKM. This CDR3 region has 16 residues. CDR3 nucleotides: TGTGCCAGCAGTTCTCCCGGGACAGGGACCTACAATGAGCAGTTCTTC. Encoded protein: CASSSPGTGTYNEQFF.

The chain recombines TRBV28 with TRBJ2-1; the D is unclear. V was cut by 8 bases and J by 6 bases, with 8 bases left in between. Per the germline V gene, CDR1 is MDHEN and CDR2 is SYDVKM. The CDR3 spans 11 residues. The CDR3 loop is CASVSVNEQFF. The DNA for the CDR3 is TGTGCCAGCGTCTCGGTCAATGAGCAGTTCTTC.

The rearrangement joins TRBV5-4 to TRBJ1-1; D is undetermined. The CDR3 has 11 amino acids. Trimming stripped 5 bases from V and 2 bases from J, with 4 bases between. Germline V gene lookup returns CDR1 SGHNT and CDR2 YYREEE (reference sequence). The CDR3 loop is CASSSNTEAFF. The CDR3 DNA reads TGTGCCAGCAGTTCTAACACTGAAGCTTTCTTT.

V and J are TRBV4-2 and TRBJ2-2, with a tentative D call TRBD2 (6 bases). Trimming took 4 bases from V and 2 from J, leaving 14 bases between them. The CDR3 loop spans 16 amino acids. The germline V gene has CDR1 LGHNA and CDR2 YNFKEQ. The chain's CDR3 is CASSPNSGLNTGELFF. The CDR3 DNA is TGTGCCAGCAGCCCTAATTCGGGACTTAACACCGGGGAGCTGTTTTTT.

CDR3 region: CASRPGRIAGELFF. CDR3 bases: TGTGCCAGCAGGCCCGGGAGAATCGCCGGGGAGCTGTTTTTT. J is TRBJ2-2 and V is TRBV13, with D perhaps matching TRBD2 (6 bases). The V gene lost 6 bases and the J gene lost 6 bases, with 14 bases spanning the gap. Germline assignment: CDR1 PRHDT and CDR2 FYEKMQ (reference sequence). The CDR3 totals 14 residues. The complete variable domain, with remaining parts taken from reference TRBV13 and TRBJ2-2, reads AAGVIQSPRHLIKEKRETATLKCYPIPRHDTVYWYQQGPGQDPQFLISFYEKMQSDKGSIPDRFSAQQFSDYHSELNMSSLELGDSALYFCASRPGRIAGELFFGEGSRLTVL.

The rearrangement links TRBV5-1 to TRBJ2-1; D is unresolved. Trimming cost V 2 bases and J 10 bases, with 7 bases left between them. This CDR3 spans 11 amino acids. Per the germline V gene, CDR1 is SGHRS and CDR2 is YFSETQ. CDR3 amino acids: CASSFEVEQFF. The CDR3, as DNA: TGCGCCAGCAGCTTCGAGGTGGAGCAGTTCTTC.

J is TRBJ2-7 and V is TRBV6-6; 7 nucleotides line up with TRBD1. The CDR3 spans 15 residues. In germline, CDR1 is MNHNY, CDR2 SVGAGI (reference sequence). Trimming cost V 0 bases and J 1 base; bases outside gene matches: 3. This CDR3 reads CASSYSAGGSYEQYF. The DNA of the CDR3 is TGTGCCAGCAGTTACTCGGCAGGGGGATCCTACGAGCAGTACTTC.

The chain recombines TRBV7-2 with TRBJ2-1; 8 positions agree with TRBD2. V lost 4 bases to trimming and J lost 4 bases; unmatched junction nucleotides: 6. CDR1 and CDR2 (germline): SGHTA, FQGNSA. The CDR3 covers 15 residues. DNA for the CDR3: TGTGCCAGCAGCTCCAGCGGGAGTAGGTACAATGAGCAGTTCTTC. Translating gives CASSSSGSRYNEQFF.

The chain joins TRBV29-1 to TRBJ2-1, with a weak D call TRBD2 (7 bases). Deletions cut 5 bases from V and 4 bases from J, with 12 bases between. Germline V lookup: CDR1 SQVTM, CDR2 ANQGSEA. This CDR3 contains 13 residues. CDR3 sequence: CSVQGGGYNEQFF. DNA of the CDR3: TGCAGCGTTCAAGGGGGGGGTTACAATGAGCAGTTCTTC.

The chain is built from TRBV19 and TRBJ2-5, with 15 bases matching TRBD2. This CDR3 is 16 amino acids long. After removal of 5 bases from V and 2 bases from J, the junction contained 3 bases not matched to a gene. Germline assignment: CDR1 LNHDA and CDR2 SQIVND (reference sequence). In DNA, the CDR3 is TGTGCCAGTAGTCGGGGACTAGCGGGGGGTCAAGAGACCCAGTACTTC. This gives the protein CASSRGLAGGQETQYF.

This chain links TRBV14 with TRBJ1-1, with unresolved D. Trimming pared 5 bases from V and 4 bases from J, leaving 11 bases between. Germline CDR1 is SGHDN and CDR2 is FVKESK. The CDR3 sequence is 13 residues long. The CDR3 loop is CASSSRAFTEAFF. The CDR3 bases are TGTGCCAGCAGCTCCCGAGCATTCACTGAAGCTTTCTTT. The full variable domain, completed using reference TRBV14 and TRBJ1-1, is EAGVTQFPSHSVIEKGQTVTLRCDPISGHDNLYWYRRVMGKEIKFLLHFVKESKQDESGMPNNRFLAERTGGTYSTLKVQPAELEDSGVYFCASSSRAFTEAFFGQGTRLTVV.

The chain is built from TRBV28 and TRBJ2-3; D remains ambiguous. Per the germline V gene, CDR1 is MDHEN and CDR2 is SYDVKM. This CDR3 region has 14 residues. Trimming pared 3 bases from V and 0 bases from J, leaving 7 bases between. CDR3 DNA: TGTGCCAGCAGTTTCGTATCTAGCACAGATACGCAGTATTTT. It is translated as CASSFVSSTDTQYF. Looking up the rest from reference TRBV28 and TRBJ2-3 gives the full variable domain: DVKVTQSSRYLVKRTGEKVFLECVQDMDHENMFWYRQDPGLGLRLIYFSYDVKMKEKGDIPEGYSVSREKKERFSLILESASTNQTSMYLCASSFVSSTDTQYFGPGTRLTVL.

This clone was picked up one time. The V and J genes are TRBV6-6 and TRBJ2-1; tentative D call: TRBD2 (6 bases). The CDR3 contains 15 residues. The V end lost 3 bases, the J end lost 5 bases, and 14 bases lay between the germline ends. Germline V gene data show CDR1 as MNHNY and CDR2 as SVGAGI (reference sequence). CDR3 nucleotide sequence: TGTGCCAGCAGTTATGGCGGGAATGACGACAATGAGCAGTTCTTC. Its protein product is CASSYGGNDDNEQFF.

This clone was counted only a few times. The chain uses TRBV7-2 and TRBJ1-1; the match to TRBD1 covers 8 bases. V dropped 5 bases and J dropped 4; count of bases not matched to a gene: 12. Germline CDR1 and CDR2: SGHTA and FQGNSA. The CDR3 sequence is 16 residues long. The CDR3: CASSIQGAGIGTEAFF. In DNA form, the CDR3 reads TGTGCCAGCAGCATTCAGGGGGCCGGTATTGGCACTGAAGCTTTCTTT. Looking up the rest from reference TRBV7-2 and TRBJ1-1 gives the full variable domain: GAGVSQSPSNKVTEKGKDVELRCDPISGHTALYWYRQSLGQGLEFLIYFQGNSAPDKSGLPSDRFSAERTGGSVSTLTIQRTQQEDSAVYLCASSIQGAGIGTEAFFGQGTRLTVV.

The chain has TRBV9 and TRBJ2-5; the match to TRBD1 covers 11 bases. Germline assignment: CDR1 SGDLS and CDR2 YYNGEE. This CDR3 region has 15 residues. The ends lost 0 bases at V and 4 bases at J; junction bases unmatched: 2. Here the CDR3 DNA reads TGTGCCAGCAGCGTAGATGGGACAGGGGGAGAGACCCAGTACTTC. Its translation: CASSVDGTGGETQYF.

The V gene is TRBV11-2, the J gene TRBJ1-2; possibly TRBD1 for D (5 bases). The CDR3 loop spans 14 amino acids. Trimming pared 5 bases from V and 6 bases from J, leaving 16 bases between. CDR1 is SGHAT, CDR2 FQNNGV, per germline. The CDR3 DNA reads as TGTGCCAGCAGCACTTCAGGGACTCGGGATGGCTACACCTTC. Translated, it gives CASSTSGTRDGYTF.

The rearrangement uses TRBV2 and TRBJ1-5; D ambiguous. The CDR3 extends over 14 amino acids. The germline gives CDR1 SNHLY, CDR2 FYNNEI. Trimming took off 2 bases at V and 2 bases at J, with 7 bases between the two ends. For the CDR3, the DNA is TGTGCCAGCAGTGAACACAACGGCAATCAGCCCCAGCATTTT. Its translation is CASSEHNGNQPQHF. Full variable domain (outside the CDR3, taken from reference TRBV2 and TRBJ1-5): EPEVTQTPSHQVTQMGQEVILRCVPISNHLYFYWYRQILGQKVEFLVSFYNNEISEKSEIFDDQFSVERPDGSNFTLKIRSTKLEDSAMYFCASSEHNGNQPQHFGDGTRLSIL.

The chain combines TRBV6-5 with TRBJ2-7; tentative D call: TRBD1 (5 bases). Germline CDR1 reads MNHEY; CDR2 reads SVGAGI. Trimming stripped 5 bases from V and 6 bases from J, with 17 bases between. The CDR3 consists of 14 residues. CDR3 in DNA: TGTGCCAGCAGTCCTCAGGGTTCCTCCCGCGAGCAGTACTTC. Protein product: CASSPQGSSREQYF.

The sample holds one count of this clone. The chain carries TRBV27 and TRBJ1-2, with a tentative D call TRBD1 (5 bases). The CDR3 contains 14 residues. Trimming took off 5 bases at V and 8 bases at J, with 18 bases between the two ends. Per germline, CDR1 MNHEY and CDR2 SMNVEV (reference sequence). Written as DNA, the CDR3 is TGTGCCAGCAGTGGTATGAGATATGGGGCAGGCTACACCTTC. Translation: CASSGMRYGAGYTF.

The chain carries TRBV30 and TRBJ2-5; D not certain. CDR3 length: 13 residues. V lost 3 bases, J lost 4 bases, and 12 bases lay in between. Germline V gives CDR1 GTSNPN, CDR2 SVGIG (reference sequence). The CDR3 DNA reads TGTGCCTGGAGAATTATGGCTGGAGAGACCCAGTACTTC. Residues: CAWRIMAGETQYF.

The table lists this clone with a count of one. This sequence joins TRBV24-1 and TRBJ1-5; D unresolved. V shed 5 bases and J shed 6 bases, with 7 bases lying between them. Germline CDR1 reads KGHDR; CDR2 reads SFDVKD. The length of the CDR3 is 12 residues. The CDR3 coding sequence is TGTGCCACCAGTGGAGGGAGTCAGCCCCAGCATTTT. Its protein is CATSGGSQPQHF.

V gene TRBV28 combines with J gene TRBJ2-7; a weak D match, TRBD2 (5 bases). This CDR3 contains 13 residues. The germline V gene has CDR1 MDHEN and CDR2 SYDVKM. Trimming removed 3 bases from V and 5 bases from J, with 11 bases in between. The CDR3 DNA reads as TGTGCCAGCAGTTTGAGGGCAGGCCACGAGCAGTACTTC. This gives the protein CASSLRAGHEQYF. Together with reference TRBV28 and TRBJ2-7, the CDR3 gives the full variable domain: DVKVTQSSRYLVKRTGEKVFLECVQDMDHENMFWYRQDPGLGLRLIYFSYDVKMKEKGDIPEGYSVSREKKERFSLILESASTNQTSMYLCASSLRAGHEQYFGPGTRLTVT.

The chain uses TRBV19 and TRBJ2-3; D uncertain. Per the germline V gene, CDR1 is LNHDA and CDR2 is SQIVND (reference sequence). The CDR3 covers 13 residues. The V end was cut by 7 bases, the J end by 4 bases, with 12 bases between. CDR3 DNA sequence: TGTGCCAGTATAGGCAGCGCCCCAGATACGCAGTATTTT. Protein product: CASIGSAPDTQYF. The whole variable domain, remainder taken from reference TRBV19 and TRBJ2-3, is DGGITQSPKYLFRKEGQNVTLSCEQNLNHDAMYWYRQDPGQGLRLIYYSQIVNDFQKGDIAEGYSVSREKKESFPLTVTSAQKNPTAFYLCASIGSAPDTQYFGPGTRLTVL.

The rearrangement links TRBV7-9 to TRBJ2-1, with 9 bases identical to TRBD1. The V gene's germline CDR1 is SEHNR and CDR2 FQNEAQ (reference sequence). The CDR3 is made up of 18 amino acids. The junction had 10 bases not matched to a gene; V was cut back by 4 bases and J by 0 bases. CDR3 DNA sequence: TGTGCCAGCAGCTCTTTCAAACAGGGGGCGATCTCCTACAATGAGCAGTTCTTC. Encoded protein: CASSSFKQGAISYNEQFF.

This rearrangement joins TRBV6-5 to TRBJ1-1; D may be TRBD1 (6 bases). From germline, CDR1 is MNHEY and CDR2 SVGAGI. The V end lost 5 bases, the J end lost 1 base, and 14 bases lay between the germline ends. This CDR3 comprises 15 residues. This CDR3 is CASSPMTGGNTEAFF. The CDR3 DNA reads TGTGCCAGCAGTCCTATGACAGGTGGGAACACTGAAGCTTTCTTT.

The V call is TRBV7-2, the J call TRBJ1-5; 8 nucleotides match TRBD1. Per the germline V gene, CDR1 is SGHTA and CDR2 is FQGNSA. CDR3 length: 16 amino acids. V lost 1 base to trimming and J lost 6 bases; unmatched junction nucleotides: 8. The CDR3 region has the DNA TGTGCCAGCAGCTTAGGAACAGGGGGAGGAATTCAGCCCCAGCATTTT. Its translation: CASSLGTGGGIQPQHF.